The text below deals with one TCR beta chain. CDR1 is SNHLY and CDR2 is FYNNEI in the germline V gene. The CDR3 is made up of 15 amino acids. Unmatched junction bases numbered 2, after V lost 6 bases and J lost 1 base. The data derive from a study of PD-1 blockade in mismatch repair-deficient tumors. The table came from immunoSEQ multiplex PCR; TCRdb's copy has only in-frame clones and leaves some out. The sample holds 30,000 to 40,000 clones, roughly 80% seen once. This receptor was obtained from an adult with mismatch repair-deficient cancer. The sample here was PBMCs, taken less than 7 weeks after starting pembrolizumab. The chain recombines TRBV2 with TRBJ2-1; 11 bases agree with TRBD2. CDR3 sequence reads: CASSLAGGSYNEQFF. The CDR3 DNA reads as TGTGCCAGCAGCTTAGCGGGAGGGTCCTACAATGAGCAGTTCTTC.